The rows below give T cell receptor beta chains drawn from one sample of a study of control samples from healthy donors and cancer patients. TCRdb keeps only in-frame clones here, not all; method: immunoSEQ multiplex PCR. Here the sample spans about 130,000 clones, about 93% being singletons. Specimen: PBMCs. Receptor source: a man aged 55 to 70 with colorectal cancer. Each CDR3 is given with its conserved first and last residue. The D gene is left open where the match is weak. Size tells how often a clone was seen (once, few, many) or the class of an expanded clone, and some rows leave it out.

j_gene: TRBJ1-4
d_gene: -
abundance: -
v_gene: TRBV5-8
CDR3aa: CASSLGRDTANEKLFF
CDR3nt: TGTGCCAGCAGCTTGGGTCGGGACACGGCTAATGAAAAACTGTTTTTT

j_gene: TRBJ2-3
d_gene: TRBD2
abundance: -
v_gene: TRBV6-6
CDR3aa: CASSQGLARTDTQYF
CDR3nt: TGTGCCAGCAGTCAAGGACTAGCGAGGACAGATACGCAGTATTTT

j_gene: TRBJ1-1
d_gene: -
abundance: -
v_gene: TRBV29-1
CDR3aa: CSVERVENTEAFF
CDR3nt: TGCAGCGTTGAAAGGGTAGAGAACACTGAAGCTTTCTTT

j_gene: TRBJ1-6
d_gene: TRBD1
abundance: -
v_gene: TRBV3-1/TRBV3-2
CDR3aa: CASSRSTGRTSPLHF
CDR3nt: TGTGCCAGCAGCCGCTCGACAGGGCGCACTTCACCCCTCCACTTT

j_gene: TRBJ2-2
d_gene: -
abundance: -
v_gene: TRBV4-1
CDR3aa: CASSPIGYTGELFF
CDR3nt: TGCGCCAGCAGCCCCATAGGGTACACCGGGGAGCTGTTTTTT

j_gene: TRBJ1-4
d_gene: -
abundance: -
v_gene: TRBV7-2
CDR3aa: CASSPWEGVNEKLFF
CDR3nt: TGTGCCAGCAGCCCCTGGGAGGGGGTTAATGAAAAACTGTTTTTT

j_gene: TRBJ2-7
d_gene: TRBD1
abundance: once
v_gene: TRBV5-1
CDR3aa: CASSLAQGQFYEQYF
CDR3nt: TGCGCCAGCAGCTTGGCCCAGGGACAGTTCTACGAGCAGTACTTC

j_gene: TRBJ1-1
d_gene: -
abundance: -
v_gene: TRBV6-5
CDR3aa: CASSYSPDPNTEAFF
CDR3nt: TGTGCCAGCAGTTACTCGCCAGACCCGAACACTGAAGCTTTCTTT

j_gene: TRBJ1-5
d_gene: TRBD1
abundance: -
v_gene: TRBV5-3
CDR3aa: CARSLTGGAKQPQHF
CDR3nt: TGTGCCAGAAGCTTGACAGGGGGCGCGAAGCAGCCCCAGCATTTT

j_gene: TRBJ1-1
d_gene: -
abundance: -
v_gene: TRBV6-5
CDR3aa: CASRGRVAVAEAFF
CDR3nt: TGTGCCAGCAGGGGTAGGGTGGCGGTAGCTGAAGCTTTCTTT

j_gene: TRBJ1-2
d_gene: -
abundance: -
v_gene: TRBV6-2/TRBV6-3
CDR3aa: CASSARDTDGYTF
CDR3nt: TGTGCCAGCAGCGCCCGGGACACGGATGGCTACACCTTC

j_gene: TRBJ2-5
d_gene: TRBD2
abundance: -
v_gene: TRBV9
CDR3aa: CASSRSLAGEETQYF
CDR3nt: TGTGCCAGCAGCCGATCTTTAGCGGGGGAAGAGACCCAGTACTTC

j_gene: TRBJ2-7
d_gene: -
abundance: -
v_gene: TRBV5-5
CDR3aa: CASSPPWEAYEQYF
CDR3nt: TGTGCCAGCAGCCCACCTTGGGAAGCCTACGAGCAGTACTTC

j_gene: TRBJ1-3
d_gene: -
abundance: -
v_gene: TRBV7-2
CDR3aa: CASSPIGSGNTIYF
CDR3nt: TGTGCCAGCAGCCCCATAGGTAGTGGAAACACCATATATTTT

j_gene: TRBJ2-2
d_gene: -
abundance: -
v_gene: TRBV27
CDR3aa: CASSAYPRLVGELFF
CDR3nt: TGTGCCAGCAGTGCTTATCCGAGATTAGTCGGGGAGCTGTTTTTT

j_gene: TRBJ1-5
d_gene: -
abundance: once
v_gene: TRBV5-4
CDR3aa: CASSLVRPFYSNQPQHF
CDR3nt: TGTGCCAGCAGCTTGGTTCGGCCCTTTTATAGCAATCAGCCCCAGCATTTT

j_gene: TRBJ1-4
d_gene: -
abundance: once
v_gene: TRBV7-2
CDR3aa: CASSLAGGSNEKLFF
CDR3nt: TGTGCCAGCAGCTTAGCCGGGGGATCAAATGAAAAACTGTTTTTT